This record concerns one TCR beta chain sequence. As yet, its antigen is unknown. TCRdb's table, derived via immunoSEQ multiplex PCR, lists solely in-frame clones and lacks some. The sample has approximately 50,000 clones, around nine tenths seen once; the top ten hold less than 20%. These data originate in a study of radiotherapy plus CTLA-4 blockade in lung cancer. Across the whole study: Objective responses were documented in around 18% of patients, with disease control in roughly 31%. Study-level findings and limits: It was early blood T cell clone dynamics, with interferon-beta, that reportedly best predicted response.

V shed 4 bases and J 2 bases; nucleotides not matched to a gene: 5. This CDR3 has 16 amino acids. Germline V gives CDR1 SGHRS, CDR2 YFSETQ. The study treated chemo-refractory metastatic non-small-cell lung cancer patients with focal radiation plus ipilimumab CTLA-4 blockade. Sequenced here: peripheral blood, sampled from a patient treated with radiotherapy plus ipilimumab. The TCR comes from a human donor with non-small cell lung cancer that progressed on radiotherapy plus ipilimumab. Some clones in this sample may be carry-over from other donors' samples. The chain couples TRBV5-1 to TRBJ2-3; TRBD2 agrees at 12 bases. Here the CDR3 reads CASSNGLAGNTDTQYF. In DNA form, the CDR3 reads TGCGCCAGCAGCAACGGACTAGCGGGAAACACAGATACGCAGTATTTT. Looking up the rest from reference TRBV5-1 and TRBJ2-3 gives the full variable domain: KAGVTQTPRYLIKTRGQQVTLSCSPISGHRSVSWYQQTPGQGLQFLFEYFSETQRNKGNFPGRFSGRQFSNSRSEMNVSTLELGDSALYLCASSNGLAGNTDTQYFGPGTRLTVL.